Sequencing of this TCR beta chain was carried out in a study of shared clonotypes between healthy human individuals. The V and J ends lost 3 bases and 9 bases, in that order; junction bases with no gene match: 5. The CDR3 extends over 12 amino acids. In germline, CDR1 is GTSNPN, CDR2 SVGIG (reference sequence). TCRdb keeps only in-frame clones here, not all; method: immunoSEQ multiplex PCR. The profile shows hundreds of thousands of clones, roughly 80% of them singletons. The chain joins TRBV30 to TRBJ1-2; 9 bases match TRBD1. Sequenced: PBMCs. The receptor was derived from a middle-aged woman in good health. Some clones in this sample may be carry-over from other donors' samples. This CDR3 reads CAWRPGQGSYTF. CDR3 DNA: TGTGCCTGGAGGCCGGGACAGGGAAGCTACACCTTC.